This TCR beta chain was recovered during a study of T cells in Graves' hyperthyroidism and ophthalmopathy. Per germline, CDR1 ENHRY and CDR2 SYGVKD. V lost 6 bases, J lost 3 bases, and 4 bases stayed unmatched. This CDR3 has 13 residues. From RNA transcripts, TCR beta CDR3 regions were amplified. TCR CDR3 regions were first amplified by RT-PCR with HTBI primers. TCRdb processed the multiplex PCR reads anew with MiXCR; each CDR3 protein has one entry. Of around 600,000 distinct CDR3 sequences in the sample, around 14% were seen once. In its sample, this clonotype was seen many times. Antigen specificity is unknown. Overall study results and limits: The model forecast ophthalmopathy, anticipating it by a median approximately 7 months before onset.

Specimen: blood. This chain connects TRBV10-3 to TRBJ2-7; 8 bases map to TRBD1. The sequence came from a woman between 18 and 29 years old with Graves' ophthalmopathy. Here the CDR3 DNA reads TGTGCCATCAGGAAAGACAGGGGCTACGAGCAGTACTTC. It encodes CAIRKDRGYEQYF.